The clone carrying this T cell receptor (beta chain) was picked up many times. Germline CDR1 and CDR2: SGHAT and FQNNGV. The CDR3 consists of 16 residues. The junction had 12 bases not matched to a gene; V was cut back by 3 bases and J by 5 bases. This specimen comes from a study of human T cells and chemical hapten exposure. TCRdb reprocessed the RACE reads via MiXCR and lists one record per CDR3 protein. The data show around 100,000 distinct CDR3 sequences, 10% to 11% seen once. Time point given: pre-sensitization, week 0. Treatment: therapeutic diphenylcyclopropenone sensitization with weekly scalp DPC.

Sample: whole blood, taken in connection with sensitization to the hapten diphenylcyclopropenone (DPC). The chain recombines TRBV11-2 with TRBJ2-5; 7 positions agree with TRBD1. This receptor was identified in a woman between 55 and 75 years old with alopecia areata. Some clones in this sample may be carry-over from other donors' samples. The CDR3 DNA is TGTGCCAGCAGCTTGAATCCACAGGGCAGGGGGGAGACCCAGTACTTC. Translation gives CASSLNPQGRGETQYF.